The 4 T cell receptor beta chains reported below all come from one sample, sequenced in a study of blood T cell repertoires in COVID-19. TCRdb's table, derived via immunoSEQ multiplex PCR, lists solely in-frame clones and lacks some. This sample carries roughly 90,000 clones, around 86% of them seen once, and the ten largest clones take roughly 5.1%. Sequencing was performed on peripheral blood. The receptors derive from a man in his forties with acute or convalescent COVID-19.

V usage is TRBV5-3 and J usage is TRBJ2-7; 12 nucleotides match TRBD2. TRBV5-3 is reported as an ORF; its role is uncertain. Trimming cost V 4 bases and J 5 bases; bases outside gene matches: 10. CDR3 length: 16 amino acids. The CDR3 sequence is CARSDGLAGRGDEQYF. DNA for the CDR3: TGTGCCAGAAGCGACGGACTAGCGGGACGGGGGGACGAGCAGTACTTC.

The chain joins TRBV11-2 to TRBJ2-1; weak D call: TRBD2 (7 bases). Per germline, CDR1 SGHAT and CDR2 FQNNGV. V was pared by 0 bases and J by 10 bases, with 13 bases between. This CDR3 is 14 amino acids long. The CDR3 DNA reads TGTGCCAGCAGCTTAGATAGGGGGGGACTAGAGCAGTTCTTC. It translates to CASSLDRGGLEQFF. Full variable domain (rest looked up from reference TRBV11-2 and TRBJ2-1): EAGVAQSPRYKIIEKRQSVAFWCNPISGHATLYWYQQILGQGPKLLIQFQNNGVVDDSQLPKDRFSAERLKGVDSTLKIQPAKLEDSAVYLCASSLDRGGLEQFFGPGTRLTVL.

This sequence joins TRBV3-1 (or the pseudogene TRBV3-2) and TRBJ2-5; 14 nucleotides align to TRBD2. The CDR3 is 17 residues long. The V segment lost 1 base and the J segment 2 bases; nucleotides outside the gene matches: 3. Germline CDR1 LGHDT, CDR2 YNNKEL (reference sequence). CDR3 nucleotide sequence: TGTGCCAGCAGCCAAGCAGGACTAGCGGGGGGTCAAGAGACCCAGTACTTC. Translation: CASSQAGLAGGQETQYF.

The chain joins TRBV19 to TRBJ2-5, with a possible D match to TRBD2 (5 bases). The germline CDR1 and CDR2 sequences are LNHDA and SQIVND (reference sequence). This CDR3 is built from 17 residues. Trimming stripped 1 base from V and 0 bases from J, with 15 bases between. CDR3 coding DNA: TGTGCCAGTAGTATAGGCGGGTGGTCGACGGACCAAGAGACCCAGTACTTC. Protein product: CASSIGGWSTDQETQYF.